Shown below are 3 T cell receptor beta chains from a single sample sequenced in a study of molecular identifiers for immune sequencing clone quantification. TCRdb processed the PCR reads anew with MiXCR; each CDR3 protein has one entry. Of some 100,000 distinct CDR3 sequences in the sample, around 17% are singletons; the top ten hold about 0.85%. Sequenced: naive CD8+ T cells from blood, with Jurkat cell RNA spiked in. Subset meaning: FACS-sorted CD8+CD4-CCR7+CD45RA+ naive T cells. Receptors originate from a human donor in good health. Some libraries in this study had Jurkat cell RNA spiked in.

This sequence joins TRBV7-2 and TRBJ2-1, with TRBD2 matching 12 bases. CDR3 length: 17 amino acids. Looked up from germline, CDR1 is SGHTA and CDR2 is FQGNSA. With V trimmed by 2 bases and J by 6 bases, 8 bases remained unmatched. CDR3 in DNA: TGTGCCAGCAGCTTAAGGGCTAGCGGGGGGGCCCTCAATGAGCAGTTCTTC. Its translation is CASSLRASGGALNEQFF. Full variable domain (missing parts from reference TRBV7-2 and TRBJ2-1): GAGVSQSPSNKVTEKGKDVELRCDPISGHTALYWYRQSLGQGLEFLIYFQGNSAPDKSGLPSDRFSAERTGGSVSTLTIQRTQQEDSAVYLCASSLRASGGALNEQFFGPGTRLTVL.

This clonotype has at least ten counts. V usage is TRBV21-1 and J usage is TRBJ1-5; the table's D call, TRBD1, has no DNA check behind it. TRBV21-1 is shown as a pseudogene. The CDR3 has 15 amino acids. The DNA for the CDR3 is TGTGCCAGCAGCATAGAACGGGACAGAGATCAGCCCCAGCATTTT. Encoded protein: CASSIERDRDQPQHF.

Points on this clonotype: Since a much larger clone is just one base distant, this may be a read error. The chain carries TRBV20-1 and TRBJ2-1; the match to TRBD1 covers 7 bases. Trimming at V came to 5 bases and at J to 8 bases, leaving 12 bases not matched to a gene. Germline CDR1 DFQATT, CDR2 SNEGSKA (reference sequence). The CDR3 totals 14 residues. The CDR3 bases are TGCAGTGCTTCCGGGACAGACACTTGGGATGAGCAGTTCTTC. Protein: CSASGTDTWDEQFF.